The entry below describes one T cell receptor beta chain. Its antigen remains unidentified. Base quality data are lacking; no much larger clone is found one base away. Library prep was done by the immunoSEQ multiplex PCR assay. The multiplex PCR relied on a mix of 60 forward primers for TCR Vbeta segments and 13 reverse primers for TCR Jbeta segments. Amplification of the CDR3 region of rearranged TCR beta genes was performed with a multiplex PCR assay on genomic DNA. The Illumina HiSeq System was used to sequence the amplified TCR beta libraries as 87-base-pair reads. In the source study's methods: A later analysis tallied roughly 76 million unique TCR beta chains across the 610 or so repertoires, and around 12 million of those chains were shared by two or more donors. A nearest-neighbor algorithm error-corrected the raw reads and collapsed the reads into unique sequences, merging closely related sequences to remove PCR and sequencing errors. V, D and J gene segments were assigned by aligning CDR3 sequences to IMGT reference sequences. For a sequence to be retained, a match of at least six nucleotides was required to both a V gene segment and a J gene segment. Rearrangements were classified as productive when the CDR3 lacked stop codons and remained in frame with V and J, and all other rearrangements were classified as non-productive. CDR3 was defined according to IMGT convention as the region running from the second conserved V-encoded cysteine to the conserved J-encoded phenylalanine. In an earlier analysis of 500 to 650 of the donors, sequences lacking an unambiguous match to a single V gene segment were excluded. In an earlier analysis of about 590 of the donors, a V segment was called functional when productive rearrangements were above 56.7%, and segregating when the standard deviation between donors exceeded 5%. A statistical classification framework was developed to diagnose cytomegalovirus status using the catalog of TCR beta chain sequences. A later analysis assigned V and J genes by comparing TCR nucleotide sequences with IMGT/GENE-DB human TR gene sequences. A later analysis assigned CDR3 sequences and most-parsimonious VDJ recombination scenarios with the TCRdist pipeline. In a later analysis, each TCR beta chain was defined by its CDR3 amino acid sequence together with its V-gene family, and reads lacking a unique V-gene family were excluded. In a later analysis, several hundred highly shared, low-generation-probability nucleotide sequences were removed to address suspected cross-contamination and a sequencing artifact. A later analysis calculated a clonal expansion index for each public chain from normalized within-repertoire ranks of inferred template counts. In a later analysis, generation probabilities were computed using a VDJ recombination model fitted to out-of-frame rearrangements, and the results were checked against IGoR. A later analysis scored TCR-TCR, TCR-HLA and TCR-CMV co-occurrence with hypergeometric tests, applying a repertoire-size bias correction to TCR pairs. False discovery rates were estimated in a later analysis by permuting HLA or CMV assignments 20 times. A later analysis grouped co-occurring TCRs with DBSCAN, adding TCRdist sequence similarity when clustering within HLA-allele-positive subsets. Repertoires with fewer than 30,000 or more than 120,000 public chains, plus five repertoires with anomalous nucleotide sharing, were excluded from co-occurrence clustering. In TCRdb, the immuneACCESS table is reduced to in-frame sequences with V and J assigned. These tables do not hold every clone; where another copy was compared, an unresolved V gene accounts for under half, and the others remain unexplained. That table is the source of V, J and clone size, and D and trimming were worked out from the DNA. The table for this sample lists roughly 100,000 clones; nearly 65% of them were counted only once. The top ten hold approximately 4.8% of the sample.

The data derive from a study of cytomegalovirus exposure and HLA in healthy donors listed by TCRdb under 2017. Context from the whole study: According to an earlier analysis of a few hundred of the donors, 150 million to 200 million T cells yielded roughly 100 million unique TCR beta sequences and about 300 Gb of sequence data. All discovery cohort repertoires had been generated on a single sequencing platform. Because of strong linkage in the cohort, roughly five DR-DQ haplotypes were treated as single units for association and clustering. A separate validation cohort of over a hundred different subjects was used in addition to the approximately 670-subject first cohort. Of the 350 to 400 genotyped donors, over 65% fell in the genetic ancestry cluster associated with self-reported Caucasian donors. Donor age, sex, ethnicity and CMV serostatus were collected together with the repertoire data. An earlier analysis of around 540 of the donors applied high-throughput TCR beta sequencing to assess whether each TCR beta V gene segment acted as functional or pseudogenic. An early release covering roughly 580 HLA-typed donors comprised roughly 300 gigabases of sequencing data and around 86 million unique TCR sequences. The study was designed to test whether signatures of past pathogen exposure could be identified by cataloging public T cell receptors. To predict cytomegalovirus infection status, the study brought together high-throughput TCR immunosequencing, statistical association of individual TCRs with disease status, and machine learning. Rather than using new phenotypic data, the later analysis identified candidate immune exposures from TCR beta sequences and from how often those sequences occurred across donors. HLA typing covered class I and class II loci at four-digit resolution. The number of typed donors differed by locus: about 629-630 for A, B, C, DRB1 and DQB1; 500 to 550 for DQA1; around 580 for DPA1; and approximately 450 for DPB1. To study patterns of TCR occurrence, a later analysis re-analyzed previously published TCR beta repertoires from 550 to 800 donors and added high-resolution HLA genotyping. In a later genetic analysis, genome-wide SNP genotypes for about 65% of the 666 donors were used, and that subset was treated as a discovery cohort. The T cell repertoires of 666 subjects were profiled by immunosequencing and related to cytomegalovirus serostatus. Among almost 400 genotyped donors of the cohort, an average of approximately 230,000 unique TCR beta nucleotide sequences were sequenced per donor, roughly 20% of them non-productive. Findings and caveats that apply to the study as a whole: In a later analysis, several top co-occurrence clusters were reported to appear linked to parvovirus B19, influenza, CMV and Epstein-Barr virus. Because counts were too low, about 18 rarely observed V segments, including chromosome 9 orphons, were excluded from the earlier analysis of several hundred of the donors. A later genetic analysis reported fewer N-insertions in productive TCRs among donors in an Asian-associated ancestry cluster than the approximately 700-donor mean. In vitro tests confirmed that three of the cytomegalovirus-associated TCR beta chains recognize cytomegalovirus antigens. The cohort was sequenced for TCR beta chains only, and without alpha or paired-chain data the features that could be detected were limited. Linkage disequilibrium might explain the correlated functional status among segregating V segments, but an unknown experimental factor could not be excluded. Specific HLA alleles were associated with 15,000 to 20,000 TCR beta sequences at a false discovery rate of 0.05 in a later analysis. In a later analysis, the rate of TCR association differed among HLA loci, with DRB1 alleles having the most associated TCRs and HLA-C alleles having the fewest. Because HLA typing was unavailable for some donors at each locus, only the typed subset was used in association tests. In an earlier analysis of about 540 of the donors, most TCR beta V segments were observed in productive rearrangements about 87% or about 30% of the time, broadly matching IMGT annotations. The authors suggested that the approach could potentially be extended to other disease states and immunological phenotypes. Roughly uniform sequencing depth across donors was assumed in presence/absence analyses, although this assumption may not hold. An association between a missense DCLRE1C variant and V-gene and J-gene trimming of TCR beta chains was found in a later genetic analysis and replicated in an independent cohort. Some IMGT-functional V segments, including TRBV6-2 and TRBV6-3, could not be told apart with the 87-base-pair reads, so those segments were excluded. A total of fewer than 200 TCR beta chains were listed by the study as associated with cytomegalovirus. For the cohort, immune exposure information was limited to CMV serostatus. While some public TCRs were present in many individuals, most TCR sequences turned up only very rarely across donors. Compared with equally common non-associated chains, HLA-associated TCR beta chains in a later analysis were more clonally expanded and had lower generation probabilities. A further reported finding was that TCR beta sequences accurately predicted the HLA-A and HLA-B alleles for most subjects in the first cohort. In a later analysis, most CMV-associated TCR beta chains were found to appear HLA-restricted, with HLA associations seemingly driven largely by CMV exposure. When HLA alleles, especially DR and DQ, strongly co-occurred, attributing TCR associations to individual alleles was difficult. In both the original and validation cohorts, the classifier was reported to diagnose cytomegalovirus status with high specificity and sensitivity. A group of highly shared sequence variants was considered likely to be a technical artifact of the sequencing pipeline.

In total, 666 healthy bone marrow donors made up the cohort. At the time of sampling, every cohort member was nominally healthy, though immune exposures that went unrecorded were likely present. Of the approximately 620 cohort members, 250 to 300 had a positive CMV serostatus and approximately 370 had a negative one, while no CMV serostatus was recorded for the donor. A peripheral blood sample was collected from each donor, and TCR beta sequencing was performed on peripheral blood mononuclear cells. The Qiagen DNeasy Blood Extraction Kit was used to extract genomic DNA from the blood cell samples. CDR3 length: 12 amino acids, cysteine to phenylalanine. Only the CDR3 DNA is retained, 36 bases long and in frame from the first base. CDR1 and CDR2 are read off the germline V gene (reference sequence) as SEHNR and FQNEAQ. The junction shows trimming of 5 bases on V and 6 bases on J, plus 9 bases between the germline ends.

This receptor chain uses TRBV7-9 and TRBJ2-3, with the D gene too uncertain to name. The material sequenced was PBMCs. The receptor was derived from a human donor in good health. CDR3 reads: CASSPGSDTQYF. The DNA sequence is TGTGCCAGCAGCCCCGGGTCCGATACGCAGTATTTT.